The 26 T cell receptor beta chains given below trace back to one sample, sequenced in a study of T cell repertoires in ileal Crohn's disease. Time point indicated: neoterminal ileum biopsy at postoperative endoscopy, about 6 months after surgery. Assay: immunoSEQ multiplex PCR; the TCRdb copy retains only in-frame clones and omits some. The sample shows around 13,000 clones, 78% of them seen only once. Source material: ileal tissue. All receptors come from an adult with Crohn's disease.

The chain recombines TRBV9 with TRBJ1-1, with D possibly being TRBD1 (6 bases). The V end lost 0 bases, the J end lost 1 base, and 13 bases lay between the germline ends. Germline V CDR1 and CDR2: SGDLS, YYNGEE. The CDR3 contains 16 residues. The CDR3 reads CASSVGGGTSNTEAFF. For the CDR3, the DNA is TGTGCCAGCAGCGTAGGGGGGGGCACGTCGAACACTGAAGCTTTCTTT.

The chain is built from TRBV7-2 and TRBJ1-4; D might be TRBD1 (6 bases). The germline V gene encodes CDR1 SGHTA and CDR2 FQGNSA. Trimming removed 1 base at V and 3 bases at J, with 9 bases between. The CDR3 length is 15 residues. The CDR3 reads CASSLGDTSNEKLFF. The CDR3 nucleotides are TGTGCCAGCAGCTTAGGGGACACGTCTAATGAAAAACTGTTTTTT.

The chain employs TRBV6-1 and TRBJ2-7; D not resolved. V gave up 1 base and J gave up 5 bases, with 3 bases separating them. The length of the CDR3 is 11 residues. Germline-derived CDR1 and CDR2 are MNHNS and SASEGT. CDR3: CASSEVNEQYF. CDR3 bases: TGTGCCAGCAGTGAAGTAAACGAGCAGTACTTC.

The CDR3 region has the DNA TGCGCCAGCAGCTGGACAGTTAGCACAGATACGCAGTATTTT. The encoded protein is CASSWTVSTDTQYF. This chain links TRBV5-1 with TRBJ2-3, with TRBD1 as a possible D gene (6 bases). The V gene's germline CDR1 is SGHRS and CDR2 YFSETQ. Trimming shortened V by 3 bases and J by 0 bases, and 8 bases separated the two germline ends. The CDR3 totals 14 residues. Together with reference TRBV5-1 and TRBJ2-3, the CDR3 gives the full variable domain: KAGVTQTPRYLIKTRGQQVTLSCSPISGHRSVSWYQQTPGQGLQFLFEYFSETQRNKGNFPGRFSGRQFSNSRSEMNVSTLELGDSALYLCASSWTVSTDTQYFGPGTRLTVL.

The rearrangement joins TRBV7-6 to TRBJ1-2; 8 positions agree with TRBD1. V shed 2 bases, J shed 4 bases, and the junction held 3 bases outside the gene matches. Germline CDR1 SGHVS, CDR2 FNYEAQ. The CDR3 loop spans 14 amino acids. The CDR3 DNA reads TGTGCCAGCAGCTTATCTGACAGGGGCTATGGCTACACCTTC. It is translated as CASSLSDRGYGYTF.

The chain has TRBV5-1 and TRBJ2-7, with TRBD2 matching over 9 bases. The V and J ends lost 5 bases and 4 bases, in that order; junction bases with no gene match: 4. The CDR3 contains 13 residues. CDR1 is SGHRS and CDR2 is YFSETQ in the germline V gene. The CDR3 reads CASRVAGEYEQYF. DNA of the CDR3: TGCGCCAGCAGGGTAGCGGGGGAATACGAGCAGTACTTC.

V and J are TRBV2 and TRBJ2-3; 9 positions match TRBD1. With V trimmed by 8 bases and J by 5 bases, 8 bases remained unmatched. Germline loops: CDR1 SNHLY, CDR2 FYNNEI. The CDR3 is 14 amino acids. Here the CDR3 reads CASVNRGHGDTQYF. Here the CDR3 DNA reads TGTGCCAGCGTTAACAGGGGGCATGGAGATACGCAGTATTTT.

V and J are TRBV27 and TRBJ1-6; no clear D gene. The CDR3 length is 13 residues. Trimming pared 1 base from V and 8 bases from J, leaving 6 bases between. Germline CDR1 and CDR2: MNHEY and SMNVEV (reference sequence). Here the CDR3 reads CASSLYRDSPLHF. The CDR3 DNA is TGTGCCAGCAGTTTATATCGGGATTCACCCCTCCACTTT.

A few counts support this clone. The CDR3 loop reads CASSGTSGGNEQFF. The CDR3 DNA follows: TGTGCCAGCAGTGGGACTAGCGGGGGGAATGAGCAGTTCTTC. The rearrangement joins TRBV6-4 to TRBJ2-1, with 14 bases lining up with TRBD2. This CDR3 is 14 amino acids long. V lost 4 bases to trimming and J lost 7 bases; unmatched junction nucleotides: 0. Germline loops: CDR1 MRHNA, CDR2 SNTAGT.

The chain combines TRBV13 with TRBJ2-6; D is possibly TRBD1 (6 bases). The V end lost 3 bases, the J end lost 4 bases, and 10 bases lay between the germline ends. CDR1 and CDR2 (germline): PRHDT, FYEKMQ (reference sequence). The length of the CDR3 is 15 residues. CDR3: CASSFRGSGANVLTF. CDR3 coding DNA: TGTGCCAGCAGCTTCAGGGGATCCGGGGCCAACGTCCTGACTTTC.

The V call is TRBV19, the J call TRBJ2-4; 11 bases map to TRBD2. Losses at the gene ends were 0 bases for V and 1 base for J; bases not matched to a gene: 2. Per germline, CDR1 LNHDA and CDR2 SQIVND (reference sequence). The CDR3 length is 17 residues. The CDR3 spells CASSIEASGRAKNIQYF. CDR3 in DNA: TGTGCCAGTAGTATAGAGGCTAGCGGGAGGGCCAAAAACATTCAGTACTTC.

The gene calls are TRBV6-5 and TRBJ2-1, with 8 bases that match TRBD2. The junction had 4 bases not matched to a gene; V was cut back by 2 bases and J by 7 bases. Germline loops: CDR1 MNHEY, CDR2 SVGAGI. The CDR3 is made up of 14 amino acids. CDR3 nucleotide sequence: TGTGCCAGCAGTTACAGTAGCGGGATTAATGAGCAGTTCTTC. Translated: CASSYSSGINEQFF.

The V gene is TRBV15, the J gene TRBJ2-5; 7 bases fit TRBD1. This CDR3 spans 16 amino acids. After removal of 3 bases from V and 2 bases from J, the junction contained 9 bases not matched to a gene. CDR1 and CDR2 from the germline V gene are LNHNV and YYDKDF (reference sequence). The CDR3 coding sequence is TGTGCCACCAGCAGCTCCGGGACAGCTATACAAGAGACCCAGTACTTC. It yields the protein CATSSSGTAIQETQYF.

This clone was seen a single time. An end of the junction differs from the germline gene, which may be a read error. This rearrangement joins TRBV18 to TRBJ2-5, with a tentative D call TRBD1 (5 bases). Germline values: CDR1 KGHSH, CDR2 LQKENI. The CDR3 has 13 residues. CDR3 amino acids: CASSPTEQATQYF. CDR3 nucleotide sequence: TGTGCCAGCTCGCCGACAGAACAAGCGACCCAGTACTTC. Looking up the rest from reference TRBV18 and TRBJ2-5 gives the full variable domain: NAGVMQNPRHLVRRRGQEARLRCSPMKGHSHVYWYRQLPEEGLKFMVYLQKENIIDESGMPKERFSAEFPKEGPSILRIQQVVRGDSAAYFCASSPTEQATQYFGPGTRLLVL.

V is TRBV7-9 and J is TRBJ2-3, with a tentative D call TRBD2 (5 bases). Germline values: CDR1 SEHNR, CDR2 FQNEAQ (reference sequence). V lost 5 bases and J 5 bases, leaving 14 bases between the germline ends. The CDR3 consists of 14 residues. The CDR3 region is CASSERGFVDTQYF. As DNA, the CDR3 is TGTGCCAGCAGCGAGCGAGGGTTCGTAGATACGCAGTATTTT. Full variable domain (outside the CDR3, taken from reference TRBV7-9 and TRBJ2-3): DTGVSQNPRHKITKRGQNVTFRCDPISEHNRLYWYRQTLGQGPEFLTYFQNEAQLEKSRLLSDRFSAERPKGSFSTLEIQRTEQGDSAMYLCASSERGFVDTQYFGPGTRLTVL.

This clone has a handful of counts. The chain couples TRBV18 to TRBJ1-4, with D perhaps TRBD1 (5 bases). V was shortened by 4 bases and J by 4 bases, with 16 bases between the two germline ends. Germline V gene sequence: CDR1 KGHSH, CDR2 LQKENI. The CDR3 has 16 residues. CDR3 amino acids: CASSLTDPTLNEKLFF. Here the CDR3 DNA reads TGTGCCAGCTCACTGACAGACCCGACTCTTAATGAAAAACTGTTTTTT.

The J gene is TRBJ2-6, the V gene TRBV6-1, with 10 bases aligning to TRBD2. Per the germline V gene, CDR1 is MNHNS and CDR2 is SASEGT. V gave up 4 bases and J gave up 0 bases; unmatched junction bases: 0. This CDR3 has 16 amino acids. The CDR3 is CASSGTSGSGANVLTF. The CDR3 DNA follows: TGTGCCAGCAGTGGGACTAGCGGCTCTGGGGCCAACGTCCTGACTTTC.

The CDR3 DNA is TGCGCCAGCAGTGAGCGCGGGAGGTCAACCTACAATGAGCAGTTCTTC. Protein sequence: CASSERGRSTYNEQFF. V gene TRBV10-1 combines with J gene TRBJ2-1, with TRBD2 identical over 8 bases. There are 16 residues in the CDR3. CDR1 and CDR2 (germline): WNHNN, SYGVQD (reference sequence). V gave up 2 bases and J gave up 2 bases; unmatched junction bases: 5.

V gene TRBV5-5 combines with J gene TRBJ1-5; TRBD1 aligns across 7 bases. The CDR3 runs 16 residues. The germline gives CDR1 SGHKS, CDR2 YYEKEE (reference sequence). V shed 3 bases and J 4 bases; nucleotides not matched to a gene: 10. The CDR3 spells CASSSIAGTANQPQHF. In nucleotides, the CDR3 is TGTGCCAGCAGCTCGATAGCGGGGACAGCAAATCAGCCCCAGCATTTT.

The chain couples TRBV18 to TRBJ1-2, with D maybe TRBD1 (6 bases). CDR1 is KGHSH and CDR2 is LQKENI in the germline V gene. Between the trimmed V and J ends, which lost 3 bases and 7 bases, there was a span of 15 bases. This CDR3 has 14 amino acids. The CDR3 is CASSPNGQRIGYTF. The DNA for the CDR3 is TGTGCCAGCTCACCTAATGGACAGCGGATTGGCTACACCTTC.

The CDR3 protein is CASSADTSNYGYTF. CDR3 sequence (DNA): TGTGCCAGCAGCGCGGACACCTCTAACTATGGCTACACCTTC. The chain combines TRBV9 with TRBJ1-2, with a possible D match to TRBD1 (5 bases). This CDR3 has 14 residues. Germline loops: CDR1 SGDLS, CDR2 YYNGEE. Trimming stripped 3 bases from V and 0 bases from J, with 9 bases between.

The gene calls are TRBV11-2 and TRBJ2-7; 7 bases fit TRBD2. V shed 4 bases and J 6 bases; nucleotides not matched to a gene: 12. This CDR3 is 15 amino acids long. Germline CDR1 reads SGHAT; CDR2 reads FQNNGV. The CDR3 DNA follows: TGTGCCAGCAGCTCTACGGGAGGCCCTCTCAGCGAGCAGTACTTC. Encoded protein: CASSSTGGPLSEQYF. Variable domain in full (rest from reference TRBV11-2 and TRBJ2-7): EAGVAQSPRYKIIEKRQSVAFWCNPISGHATLYWYQQILGQGPKLLIQFQNNGVVDDSQLPKDRFSAERLKGVDSTLKIQPAKLEDSAVYLCASSSTGGPLSEQYFGPGTRLTVT.

CDR3 DNA: TGTGCCAGTAGTATGTCTTGGGACTCAGCGGACGAGCAGTACTTC. Translation gives CASSMSWDSADEQYF. The chain carries TRBV19 and TRBJ2-7; tentatively, D is TRBD2 (6 bases). The CDR3 has 15 amino acids. V was shortened by 3 bases and J by 5 bases, with 17 bases between the two germline ends. Germline-derived CDR1 and CDR2 are LNHDA and SQIVND (reference sequence).

The chain has TRBV6-1 and TRBJ2-1, with 11 bases identical to TRBD2. V shed 4 bases, J shed 5 bases, and the junction held 4 bases outside the gene matches. Per germline, CDR1 MNHNS and CDR2 SASEGT. The CDR3 is made up of 15 amino acids. The CDR3 is CASSAVAGGHNEQFF. Here the CDR3 DNA reads TGTGCCAGCAGTGCCGTAGCGGGGGGGCACAATGAGCAGTTCTTC.

The chain has TRBV6-1 and TRBJ2-1; D ambiguous. V lost 9 bases and J lost 0, with 12 bases in between. The length of the CDR3 is 14 residues. Germline assignment: CDR1 MNHNS and CDR2 SASEGT. Here the CDR3 reads CASIRRSSYNEQFF. The DNA for the CDR3 is TGTGCCAGTATCAGGCGTAGCTCCTACAATGAGCAGTTCTTC.

CDR3 sequence: CASSLRTSGGAGTDTQYF. The CDR3 DNA follows: TGTGCCAGCAGCCTACGGACTAGCGGGGGGGCCGGCACAGATACGCAGTATTTT. V usage is TRBV9 and J usage is TRBJ2-3, with 15 bases matching TRBD2. V lost 4 bases and J lost 1; bases outside the gene matches: 7. Looked up from germline, CDR1 is SGDLS and CDR2 is YYNGEE. This CDR3 region has 18 residues.